This T cell receptor beta chain was profiled in a study of blood T cells in healthy people across ages. About the study: Template switching retrieved approximately one barcoded beta molecule for each two T cells.

A sample-barcoded 5' primer and a J-beta primer mix were used in a second PCR of roughly 6 to 11 cycles. TCRdb re-analysed the 5' RACE reads in MiXCR, keeping a single row per CDR3 protein. The profile shows some 1 million distinct CDR3 sequences, around 45% of them singletons. There are 15 residues in the CDR3. Germline V gene lookup returns CDR1 SGHRS and CDR2 YFSETQ. The ends were cut back, 1 base at V and 2 bases at J, with 12 bases in the middle. The chain couples TRBV5-1 to TRBJ2-5, with D maybe TRBD1 (5 bases). Sequenced material: blood. The origin of this receptor is a woman between 55 and 75 years old in good health. The CDR3: CASSLPQGRQETQYF. The CDR3, as DNA: TGCGCCAGCAGCTTGCCGCAGGGAAGACAAGAGACCCAGTACTTC. Complete variable domain (other parts from reference TRBV5-1 and TRBJ2-5): KAGVTQTPRYLIKTRGQQVTLSCSPISGHRSVSWYQQTPGQGLQFLFEYFSETQRNKGNFPGRFSGRQFSNSRSEMNVSTLELGDSALYLCASSLPQGRQETQYFGPGTRLLVL.